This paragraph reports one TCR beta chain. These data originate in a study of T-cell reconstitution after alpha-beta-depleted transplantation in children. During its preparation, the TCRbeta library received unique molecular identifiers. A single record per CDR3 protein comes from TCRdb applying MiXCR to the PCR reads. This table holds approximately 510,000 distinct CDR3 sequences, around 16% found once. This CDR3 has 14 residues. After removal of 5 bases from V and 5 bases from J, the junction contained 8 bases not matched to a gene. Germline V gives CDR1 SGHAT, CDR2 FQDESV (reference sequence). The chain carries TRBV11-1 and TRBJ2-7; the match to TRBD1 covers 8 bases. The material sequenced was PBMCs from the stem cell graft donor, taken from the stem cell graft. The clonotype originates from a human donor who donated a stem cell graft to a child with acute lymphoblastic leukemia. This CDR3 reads CASSLGQGVHEQYF. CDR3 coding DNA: TGTGCCAGCAGCCTAGGACAGGGTGTGCACGAGCAGTACTTC.